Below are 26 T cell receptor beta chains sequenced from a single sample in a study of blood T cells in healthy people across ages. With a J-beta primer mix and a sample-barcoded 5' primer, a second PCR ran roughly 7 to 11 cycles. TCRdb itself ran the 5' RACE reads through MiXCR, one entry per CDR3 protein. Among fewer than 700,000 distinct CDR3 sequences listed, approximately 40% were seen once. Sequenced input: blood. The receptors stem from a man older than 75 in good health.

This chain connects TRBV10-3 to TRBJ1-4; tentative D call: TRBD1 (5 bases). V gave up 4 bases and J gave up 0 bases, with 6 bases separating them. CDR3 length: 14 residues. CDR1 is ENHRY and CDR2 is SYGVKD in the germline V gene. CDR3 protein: CAISGTPTNEKLFF. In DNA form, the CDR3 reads TGTGCCATCAGTGGGACACCAACTAATGAAAAACTGTTTTTT.

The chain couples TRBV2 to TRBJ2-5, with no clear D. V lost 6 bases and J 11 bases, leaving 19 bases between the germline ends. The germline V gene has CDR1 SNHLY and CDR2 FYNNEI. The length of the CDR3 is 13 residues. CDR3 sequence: CASSLRETDGQYF. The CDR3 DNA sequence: TGTGCCAGCAGCCTTAGGGAAACTGACGGGCAGTACTTC.

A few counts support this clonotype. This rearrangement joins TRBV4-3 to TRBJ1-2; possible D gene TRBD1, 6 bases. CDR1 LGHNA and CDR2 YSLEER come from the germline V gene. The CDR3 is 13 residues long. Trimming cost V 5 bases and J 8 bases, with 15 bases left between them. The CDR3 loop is CASSSQGFGGYTF. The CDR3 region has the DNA TGCGCCAGCAGCTCGCAGGGGTTTGGAGGCTACACCTTC.

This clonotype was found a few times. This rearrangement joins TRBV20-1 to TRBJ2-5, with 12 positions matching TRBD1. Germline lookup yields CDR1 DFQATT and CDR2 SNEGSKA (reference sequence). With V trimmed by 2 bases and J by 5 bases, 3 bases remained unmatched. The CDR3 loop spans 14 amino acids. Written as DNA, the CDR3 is TGCAGTGCTAGATGGGACAGGGGGCTTGAGACCCAGTACTTC. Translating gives CSARWDRGLETQYF.

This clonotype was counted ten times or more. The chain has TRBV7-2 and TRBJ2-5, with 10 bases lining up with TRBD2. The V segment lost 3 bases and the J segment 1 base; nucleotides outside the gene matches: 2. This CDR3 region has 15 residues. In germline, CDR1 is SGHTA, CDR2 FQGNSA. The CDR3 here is CASSFTSGAQETQYF. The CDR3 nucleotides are TGTGCCAGCAGCTTTACTAGCGGGGCCCAAGAGACCCAGTACTTC.

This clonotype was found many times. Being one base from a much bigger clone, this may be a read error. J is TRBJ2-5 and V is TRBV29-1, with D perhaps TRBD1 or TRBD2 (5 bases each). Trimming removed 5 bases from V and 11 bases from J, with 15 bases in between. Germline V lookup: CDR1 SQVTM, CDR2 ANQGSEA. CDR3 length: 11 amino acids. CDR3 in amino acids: CSVRDLGEQYF. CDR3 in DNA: TGCAGCGTTAGGGACCTCGGTGAGCAGTACTTC.

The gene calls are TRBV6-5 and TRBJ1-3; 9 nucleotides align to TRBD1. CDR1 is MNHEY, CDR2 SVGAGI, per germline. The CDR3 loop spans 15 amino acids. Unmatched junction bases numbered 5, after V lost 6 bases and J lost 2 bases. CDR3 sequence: CASRLQGAAGNTIYF. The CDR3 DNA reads TGTGCCAGCAGATTACAGGGGGCGGCTGGAAACACCATATATTTT.

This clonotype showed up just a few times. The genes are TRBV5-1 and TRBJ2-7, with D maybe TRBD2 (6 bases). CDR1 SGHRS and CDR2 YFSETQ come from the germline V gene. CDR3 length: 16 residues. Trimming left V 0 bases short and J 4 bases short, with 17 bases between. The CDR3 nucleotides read TGCGCCAGCAGCTTGGGTGTTAGCGGTTATGATTACGAGCAGTACTTC. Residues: CASSLGVSGYDYEQYF.

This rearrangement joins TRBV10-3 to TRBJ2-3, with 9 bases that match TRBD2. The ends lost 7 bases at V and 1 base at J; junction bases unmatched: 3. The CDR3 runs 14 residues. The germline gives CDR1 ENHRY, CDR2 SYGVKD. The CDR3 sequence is CAIMSSGGTDTQYF. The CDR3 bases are TGTGCCATCATGTCTAGCGGGGGCACAGATACGCAGTATTTT.

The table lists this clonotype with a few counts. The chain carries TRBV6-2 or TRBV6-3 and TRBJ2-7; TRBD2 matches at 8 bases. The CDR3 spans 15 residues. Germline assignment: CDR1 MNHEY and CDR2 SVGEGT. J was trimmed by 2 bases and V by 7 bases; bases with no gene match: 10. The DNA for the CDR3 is TGTGCCAGCACCTCCGGGGGGGGAGGGGCCTACGAGCAGTACTTC. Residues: CASTSGGGGAYEQYF.

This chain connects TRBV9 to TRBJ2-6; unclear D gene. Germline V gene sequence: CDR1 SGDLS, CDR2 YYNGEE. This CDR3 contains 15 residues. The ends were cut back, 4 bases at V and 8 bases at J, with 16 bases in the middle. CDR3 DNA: TGTGCCAGCAGCCCCAGGATCCTCGAGTCCAACGTCCTGACTTTC. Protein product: CASSPRILESNVLTF.

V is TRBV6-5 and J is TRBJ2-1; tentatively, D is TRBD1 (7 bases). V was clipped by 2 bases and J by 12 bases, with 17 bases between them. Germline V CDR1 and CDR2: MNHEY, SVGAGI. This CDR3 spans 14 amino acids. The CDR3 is CASSYGGRGATQFF. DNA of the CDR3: TGTGCCAGCAGTTACGGTGGCAGGGGGGCGACGCAGTTCTTC.

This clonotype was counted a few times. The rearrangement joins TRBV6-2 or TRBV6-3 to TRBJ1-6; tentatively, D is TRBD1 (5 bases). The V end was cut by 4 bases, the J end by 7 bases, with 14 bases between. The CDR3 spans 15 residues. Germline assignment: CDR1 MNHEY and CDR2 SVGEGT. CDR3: CASSSGGGGNSPLHF. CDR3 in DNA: TGTGCCAGCAGTTCTGGAGGCGGGGGGAATTCACCCCTCCACTTT.

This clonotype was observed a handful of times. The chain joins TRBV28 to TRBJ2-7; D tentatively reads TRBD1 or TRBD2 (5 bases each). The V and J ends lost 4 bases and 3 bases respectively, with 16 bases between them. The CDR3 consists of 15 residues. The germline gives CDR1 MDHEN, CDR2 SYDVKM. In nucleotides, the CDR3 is TGTGCCAGCAGTTCGGGTGGGACGGGGTACTACGAGCAGTACTTC. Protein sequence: CASSSGGTGYYEQYF. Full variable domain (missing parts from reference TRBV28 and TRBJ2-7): DVKVTQSSRYLVKRTGEKVFLECVQDMDHENMFWYRQDPGLGLRLIYFSYDVKMKEKGDIPEGYSVSREKKERFSLILESASTNQTSMYLCASSSGGTGYYEQYFGPGTRLTVT.

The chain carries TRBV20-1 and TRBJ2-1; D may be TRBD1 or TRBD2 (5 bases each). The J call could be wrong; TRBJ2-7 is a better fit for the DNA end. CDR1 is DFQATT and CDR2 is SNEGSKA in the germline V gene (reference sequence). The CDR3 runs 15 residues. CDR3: CSAKDMGVSYNEQYF. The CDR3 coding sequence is TGCAGTGCCAAGGATATGGGGGTCTCCTACAATGAGCAGTACTTC.

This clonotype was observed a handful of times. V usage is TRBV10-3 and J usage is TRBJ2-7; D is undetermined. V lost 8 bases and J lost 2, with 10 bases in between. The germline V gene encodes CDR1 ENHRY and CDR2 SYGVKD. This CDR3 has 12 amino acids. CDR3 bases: TGTGCCATCGGGGTTTACGCCTACGAGCAGTACTTC. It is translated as CAIGVYAYEQYF.

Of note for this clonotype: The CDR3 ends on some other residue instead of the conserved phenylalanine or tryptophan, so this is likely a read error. In DNA, the CDR3 is TGCAGTGCTGGAGATAGGGACAGGGTCTTTGGCTACACCTTG. It is translated as CSAGDRDRVFGYTL. This chain connects TRBV20-1 to TRBJ1-2, with TRBD1 identical over 9 bases. This CDR3 is 14 amino acids long. Germline CDR1 reads DFQATT; CDR2 reads SNEGSKA (reference sequence).

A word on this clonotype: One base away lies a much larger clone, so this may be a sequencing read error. CDR3 DNA sequence: TGTGCCAGCAGCTTAGGAACTGCCAACCAAGAGACCCAGTACTTC. Amino acid sequence: CASSLGTANQETQYF. The V gene is TRBV7-2, the J gene TRBJ2-5; D is uncertain. V lost 1 base, J lost 0 bases, and 9 bases lay in between. The CDR3 spans 15 residues. Germline CDR1 and CDR2: SGHTA and FQGNSA.

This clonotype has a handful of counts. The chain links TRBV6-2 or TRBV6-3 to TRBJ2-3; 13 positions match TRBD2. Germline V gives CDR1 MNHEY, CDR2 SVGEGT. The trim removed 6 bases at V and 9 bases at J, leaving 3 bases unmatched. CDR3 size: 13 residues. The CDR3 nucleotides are TGTGCCAGCAGCGGACTAGCGGGAGCCACGCAGTATTTT. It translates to CASSGLAGATQYF.

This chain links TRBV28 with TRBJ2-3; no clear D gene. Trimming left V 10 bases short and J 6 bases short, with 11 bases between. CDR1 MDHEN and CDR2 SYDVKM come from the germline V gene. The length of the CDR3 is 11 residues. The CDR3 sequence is CATQTKDTQYF. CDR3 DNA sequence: TGTGCCACTCAGACCAAGGATACGCAGTATTTT.

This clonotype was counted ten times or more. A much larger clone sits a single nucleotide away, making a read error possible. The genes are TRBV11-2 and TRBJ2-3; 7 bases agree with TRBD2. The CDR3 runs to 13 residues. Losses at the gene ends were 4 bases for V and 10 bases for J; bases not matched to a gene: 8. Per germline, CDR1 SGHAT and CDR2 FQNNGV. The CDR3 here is CASSWISGAAQYF. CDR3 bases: TGTGCCAGCAGCTGGATCAGCGGGGCGGCGCAGTATTTT.

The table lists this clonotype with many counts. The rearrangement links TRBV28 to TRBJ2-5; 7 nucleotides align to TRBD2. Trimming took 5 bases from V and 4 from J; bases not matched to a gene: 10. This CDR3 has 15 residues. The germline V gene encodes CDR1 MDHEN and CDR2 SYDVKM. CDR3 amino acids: CASSPSGRASETQYF. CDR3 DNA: TGTGCCAGCAGTCCCTCGGGGAGGGCTTCAGAGACCCAGTACTTC.

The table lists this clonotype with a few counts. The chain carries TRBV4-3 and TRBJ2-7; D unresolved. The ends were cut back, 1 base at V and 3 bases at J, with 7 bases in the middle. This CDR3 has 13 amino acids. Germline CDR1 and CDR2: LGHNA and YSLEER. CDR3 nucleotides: TGCGCCAGCAGCCAAGGTTGGGGCTACGAGCAGTACTTC. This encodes CASSQGWGYEQYF.

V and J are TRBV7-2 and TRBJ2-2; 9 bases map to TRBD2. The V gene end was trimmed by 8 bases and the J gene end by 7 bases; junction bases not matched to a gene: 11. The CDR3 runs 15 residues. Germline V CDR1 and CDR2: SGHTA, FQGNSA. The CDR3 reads CASSPSSGGIGELFF. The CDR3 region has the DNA TGTGCCAGCTCACCCAGTAGCGGGGGAATCGGGGAGCTGTTTTTT. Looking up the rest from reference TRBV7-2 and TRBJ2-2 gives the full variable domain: GAGVSQSPSNKVTEKGKDVELRCDPISGHTALYWYRQSLGQGLEFLIYFQGNSAPDKSGLPSDRFSAERTGGSVSTLTIQRTQQEDSAVYLCASSPSSGGIGELFFGEGSRLTVL.

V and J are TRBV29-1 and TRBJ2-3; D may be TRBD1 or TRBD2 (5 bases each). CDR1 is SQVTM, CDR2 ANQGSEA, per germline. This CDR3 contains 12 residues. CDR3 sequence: CSYEQGADTQYF. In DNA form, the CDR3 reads TGCAGTTATGAGCAGGGAGCAGATACGCAGTATTTT.

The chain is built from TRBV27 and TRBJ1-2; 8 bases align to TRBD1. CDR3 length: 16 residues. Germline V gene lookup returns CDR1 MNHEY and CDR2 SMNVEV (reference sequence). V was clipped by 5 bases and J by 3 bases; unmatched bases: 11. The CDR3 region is CASSPSAGGYHYGYTF. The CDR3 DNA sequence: TGTGCCAGCAGTCCGTCGGCAGGGGGCTATCACTATGGCTACACCTTC.